The text below deals with one TCR beta chain. The antigen remains unidentified. The record originates from a study of T-cell memory formation after mild COVID-19. The study's findings and limits: Contracting clones localized mainly to CM and EM when CD4+ and mainly to EMRA when CD8+. Day 15 to 85 contractors were CD4/CD8 balanced; later expanders leaned CD4+.

The authors produced TCR alpha and TCR beta cDNA libraries with sample barcodes and UMIs by 5'RACE using constant-segment primers. TCRdb reprocessed the 5' RACE reads with MiXCR, giving one entry per CDR3 protein. Among about 400,000 distinct CDR3 sequences listed, about 22% were seen once. Trimming cost V 2 bases and J 3 bases, with 10 bases left between them. The CDR3 length is 14 residues. Germline CDR1 is SQVTM and CDR2 is ANQGSEA. The chain uses TRBV29-1 and TRBJ2-2; D is ambiguous. The sequence came from an adult woman who had mild COVID-19 (a few samples of this study predate the infection). Cell type and time point are not known. Material: PBMCs or a T cell subset sorted from them (not recorded which). The CDR3 sequence is CSVESGTYTGELFF. The CDR3 bases are TGCAGCGTTGAATCCGGCACCTACACCGGGGAGCTGTTTTTT.